This T cell receptor (beta chain) derives from a study of blood T cell repertoires in COVID-19. This CDR3 comprises 17 residues. The V gene end was trimmed by 8 bases and the J gene end by 4 bases; junction bases not matched to a gene: 22. Germline V gene lookup returns CDR1 GTSNPN and CDR2 SVGIG (reference sequence). Produced via immunoSEQ multiplex PCR; TCRdb's table is partial and in-frame only. Of 150,000 to 200,000 clones listed, around 89% are singletons. The chain joins TRBV30 to TRBJ2-5; 7 bases align to TRBD2. The sequenced sample consisted of peripheral blood. This clonotype was obtained from a man aged 18 to 35 who had recovered from COVID-19. CDR3 bases: TGTGCCGGCTCATACCGCAGAACGTTTCCGGGAGGAGAGACCCAGTACTTC. Its translation is CAGSYRRTFPGGETQYF.